Listed below are T cell receptor beta chains from one sample, sequenced in a study of T cell responses to AZD1222 COVID-19 vaccine. This table comes from immunoSEQ multiplex PCR, and its TCRdb copy is limited to in-frame clones, with some not included. The data hold around 190,000 clones, with almost 95% observed a single time. The source material was peripheral blood, sampled on day 0 of AZD1222 vaccination. Receptors were obtained from an adult in good health. CDR3s include the opening cysteine and the closing phenylalanine or tryptophan. The D gene is left open where the match is weak. Clone size is stated in some rows and not others, as once, few, many or a class when expanded.

J gene: TRBJ2-4
clone size: .
V gene: TRBV30
D gene: .
CDR3 DNA: TGTGCCTGGAGGGCAGGGCAAAACATTCAGTACTTC
CDR3 protein: CAWRAGQNIQYF

J gene: TRBJ2-5
clone size: .
V gene: TRBV19
D gene: .
CDR3 DNA: TGTGCCAGTAGTATAGACAGCCAAGAGACCCAGTACTTC
CDR3 protein: CASSIDSQETQYF

J gene: TRBJ1-1
clone size: .
V gene: TRBV7-2
D gene: .
CDR3 DNA: TGTGCCAGCAGCTTATGGCCCCGTGGAGGGGAGAACACTGAAGCTTTCTTT
CDR3 protein: CASSLWPRGGENTEAFF

J gene: TRBJ1-2
clone size: .
V gene: TRBV6-5
D gene: .
CDR3 DNA: TGTGCCGCGAGGGAGTTCTATGGCTACACCTTC
CDR3 protein: CAAREFYGYTF

J gene: TRBJ1-2
clone size: .
V gene: TRBV2
D gene: TRBD1
CDR3 DNA: TGTGCCAGCAGCGGGACAGACTCCTATGGCTACACCTTC
CDR3 protein: CASSGTDSYGYTF

J gene: TRBJ1-4
clone size: .
V gene: TRBV13
D gene: .
CDR3 DNA: TGTGCCAGCAGCTTGTCCGGGCAGCGAGAAAAACTGTTTTTT
CDR3 protein: CASSLSGQREKLFF

J gene: TRBJ1-2
clone size: .
V gene: TRBV29-1
D gene: TRBD1
CDR3 DNA: TGCAGCGCAACCCCCGGGACAGGGGGGGGGTATGGCTACACCTTC
CDR3 protein: CSATPGTGGGYGYTF

J gene: TRBJ1-1
clone size: few
V gene: TRBV7-8
D gene: TRBD1
CDR3 DNA: TGTGCCAGCAGCTTCCGGGACAGGGGCTCCAACACTGAAGCTTTCTTT
CDR3 protein: CASSFRDRGSNTEAFF

J gene: TRBJ1-1
clone size: .
V gene: TRBV18
D gene: .
CDR3 DNA: TGTGCCAGCTCACCCCCCATGAGGGGCAGGGGGAACACTGAAGCTTTCTTT
CDR3 protein: CASSPPMRGRGNTEAFF

J gene: TRBJ2-3
clone size: .
V gene: TRBV7-3
D gene: TRBD2
CDR3 DNA: TGTGCCAGCAGCTTAACGCGGGGGGGCCTCGGAGATACGCAGTATTTT
CDR3 protein: CASSLTRGGLGDTQYF

J gene: TRBJ1-1
clone size: .
V gene: TRBV7-2
D gene: .
CDR3 DNA: TGTGCCAGCAGCTTCGCTCGCGCCGGGGAGACGACTGAAGCTTTCTTT
CDR3 protein: CASSFARAGETTEAFF

J gene: TRBJ2-7
clone size: .
V gene: TRBV7-2
D gene: .
CDR3 DNA: TGTGCCAGCAGCTTTAACAGGGAAGCCTACGAGCAGTACTTC
CDR3 protein: CASSFNREAYEQYF

J gene: TRBJ1-2
clone size: .
V gene: TRBV28
D gene: .
CDR3 DNA: TGTGCCAGCAGTAACACTCAGGGGAGGGACGGCTACACCTTC
CDR3 protein: CASSNTQGRDGYTF

J gene: TRBJ2-5
clone size: .
V gene: TRBV10-3
D gene: .
CDR3 DNA: TGTGCCATCAGTGAGGGGGGTGTGGGGCTCCAGTACTTC
CDR3 protein: CAISEGGVGLQYF

J gene: TRBJ2-7
clone size: .
V gene: TRBV6-1
D gene: .
CDR3 DNA: TGTGCCAGCAGTGAAGAGACTTCACTTCCCTACGAGCAGTACTTC
CDR3 protein: CASSEETSLPYEQYF

J gene: TRBJ2-7
clone size: .
V gene: TRBV4-1
D gene: .
CDR3 DNA: TGCGCCAGCAGCGGCCGGGACGCCACCTACGAGCAGTACTTC
CDR3 protein: CASSGRDATYEQYF

J gene: TRBJ1-3
clone size: .
V gene: TRBV30
D gene: .
CDR3 DNA: TGTGCCTGGAGTGGGGGGAATGCTGGAAACACCATATATTTT
CDR3 protein: CAWSGGNAGNTIYF

J gene: TRBJ1-5
clone size: once
V gene: TRBV7-2
D gene: TRBD1
CDR3 DNA: TGTGCCAGCAGCCAGACAGGGGTTCAGCCCCAGCATTTT
CDR3 protein: CASSQTGVQPQHF

J gene: TRBJ1-1
clone size: .
V gene: TRBV19
D gene: .
CDR3 DNA: TGTGCCAGTAGGGGTGGATTTGAAAAAAACACTGAAGCTTTCTTT
CDR3 protein: CASRGGFEKNTEAFF

J gene: TRBJ1-2
clone size: .
V gene: TRBV21-1
D gene: .
CDR3 DNA: TGTGCCCTTCAAGGCAGGGGATTTTATGGCTACACCTTC
CDR3 protein: CALQGRGFYGYTF

J gene: TRBJ1-5
clone size: .
V gene: TRBV6-6
D gene: .
CDR3 DNA: TGTGCCGGTAAGGGGAGTAGCAATCAGCCCCAGCATTTT
CDR3 protein: CAGKGSSNQPQHF

J gene: TRBJ2-2
clone size: .
V gene: TRBV6-4
D gene: .
CDR3 DNA: TGTGCCAGCAGTAGACAGCCCACCGGGGAGCTGTTTTTT
CDR3 protein: CASSRQPTGELFF

J gene: TRBJ1-2
clone size: .
V gene: TRBV3-1/TRBV3-2
D gene: TRBD1
CDR3 DNA: TGTGCCAGCAGCGAAAAGACAGGGGCCCTCACCAACTTC
CDR3 protein: CASSEKTGALTNF

J gene: TRBJ1-5
clone size: .
V gene: TRBV6-5
D gene: .
CDR3 DNA: TGTGCCAGCAGCCCCGGGAGGCCTCAGCCCCAGCATTTT
CDR3 protein: CASSPGRPQPQHF

J gene: TRBJ2-3
clone size: .
V gene: TRBV18
D gene: .
CDR3 DNA: TGTGCCAGCTCCCTTTTAGACGATACGCAGTATTTT
CDR3 protein: CASSLLDDTQYF

J gene: TRBJ1-2
clone size: .
V gene: TRBV13
D gene: .
CDR3 DNA: TGTGCCAGCAGCTCCCAGGGTTCCCATGGCTACACCTTC
CDR3 protein: CASSSQGSHGYTF

J gene: TRBJ1-3
clone size: .
V gene: TRBV11-2
D gene: .
CDR3 DNA: TGTGCCAGCAGCCCTAGCACAGCTCTCTCTGGAAACACCATATATTTT
CDR3 protein: CASSPSTALSGNTIYF

J gene: TRBJ1-5
clone size: .
V gene: TRBV28
D gene: .
CDR3 DNA: TGTGCCAGCAGAATACAGGGTAGCCAGCCCCAGCATTTT
CDR3 protein: CASRIQGSQPQHF

J gene: TRBJ2-1
clone size: .
V gene: TRBV19
D gene: TRBD1
CDR3 DNA: TGTGCCAGCAAGCGGTCTGGGACAGATTACAATGAGCAGTTCTTC
CDR3 protein: CASKRSGTDYNEQFF

J gene: TRBJ2-6
clone size: .
V gene: TRBV5-5
D gene: .
CDR3 DNA: TGTGCCAGCAGCCTGCTGGGCTCTGGGGCCAACGTCCTGACTTTC
CDR3 protein: CASSLLGSGANVLTF

J gene: TRBJ2-2
clone size: .
V gene: TRBV6-5
D gene: TRBD2
CDR3 DNA: TGTGCCACTAGTCGGGGGGCGAACACCGGGGAGCTGTTTTTT
CDR3 protein: CATSRGANTGELFF

J gene: TRBJ2-1
clone size: .
V gene: TRBV7-9
D gene: .
CDR3 DNA: TGTGCCAGCAGCTTAGTCGACAATGAGCAGTTCTTC
CDR3 protein: CASSLVDNEQFF

J gene: TRBJ1-1
clone size: .
V gene: TRBV9
D gene: .
CDR3 DNA: TGTGCCAGCAGCGCCTTCGGGGCTTTGCGCGCTGAAGCTTTCTTT
CDR3 protein: CASSAFGALRAEAFF

J gene: TRBJ2-7
clone size: .
V gene: TRBV5-1
D gene: .
CDR3 DNA: TGCGCCAGCTCATTCCGGGACACTTCCTACGAGCAGTACTTC
CDR3 protein: CASSFRDTSYEQYF

J gene: TRBJ2-2
clone size: .
V gene: TRBV5-5
D gene: .
CDR3 DNA: TGTGCCAGCAGCTCCCTGGACAGCAACACCGGGGAGCTGTTTTTT
CDR3 protein: CASSSLDSNTGELFF

J gene: TRBJ1-1
clone size: .
V gene: TRBV6-5
D gene: TRBD1
CDR3 DNA: TGTGCCAGCAGTCGGACAGGCTGGAACACTGAAGCTTTCTTT
CDR3 protein: CASSRTGWNTEAFF

J gene: TRBJ2-1
clone size: .
V gene: TRBV5-1
D gene: .
CDR3 DNA: TGCGCCAGCAGCCAGACAGGAAGCTCCTACAATGAGCAGTTCTTC
CDR3 protein: CASSQTGSSYNEQFF

J gene: TRBJ2-2
clone size: .
V gene: TRBV29-1
D gene: .
CDR3 DNA: TGCAGCGTTCGGGAAAGAGCCAGCGCGAACACCGGGGAGCTGTTTTTT
CDR3 protein: CSVRERASANTGELFF

J gene: TRBJ2-7
clone size: .
V gene: TRBV29-1
D gene: .
CDR3 DNA: TGCAGCGGAACAGTCTCCTACGAGCAGTACTTC
CDR3 protein: CSGTVSYEQYF

J gene: TRBJ1-5
clone size: .
V gene: TRBV6-2/TRBV6-3
D gene: .
CDR3 DNA: TGTGCCAGCAGTTTCCAACAGAGGACAAACAATCAGCCCCAGCATTTT
CDR3 protein: CASSFQQRTNNQPQHF

J gene: TRBJ2-7
clone size: .
V gene: TRBV12-3/TRBV12-4
D gene: .
CDR3 DNA: TGTGCCAGCACCCCTGGGGGTTTTTACGAGCAGTACTTC
CDR3 protein: CASTPGGFYEQYF

J gene: TRBJ2-7
clone size: once
V gene: TRBV19
D gene: .
CDR3 DNA: TGTGCCAGTAGTAGGGAAGGTTGGTACGAGCAGTACTTC
CDR3 protein: CASSREGWYEQYF

J gene: TRBJ2-7
clone size: .
V gene: TRBV12-3/TRBV12-4
D gene: .
CDR3 DNA: TGTGCCAGCACCCGACCAGGATCCTACGAGCAGTACTTC
CDR3 protein: CASTRPGSYEQYF

J gene: TRBJ1-3
clone size: .
V gene: TRBV9
D gene: .
CDR3 DNA: TGTGCCAGCAGCGTTACAGGGACTGGAAACACCATATATTTT
CDR3 protein: CASSVTGTGNTIYF

J gene: TRBJ2-6
clone size: .
V gene: TRBV3-1/TRBV3-2
D gene: .
CDR3 DNA: TGTGCCAGCAGCCAAGTGTATATCTCTGGGGCCAACGTCCTGACTTTC
CDR3 protein: CASSQVYISGANVLTF

J gene: TRBJ1-1
clone size: .
V gene: TRBV27
D gene: .
CDR3 DNA: TGTGCCAGCAGTTTAAACCCTCCGGCCGGGACTGAAGCTTTCTTT
CDR3 protein: CASSLNPPAGTEAFF